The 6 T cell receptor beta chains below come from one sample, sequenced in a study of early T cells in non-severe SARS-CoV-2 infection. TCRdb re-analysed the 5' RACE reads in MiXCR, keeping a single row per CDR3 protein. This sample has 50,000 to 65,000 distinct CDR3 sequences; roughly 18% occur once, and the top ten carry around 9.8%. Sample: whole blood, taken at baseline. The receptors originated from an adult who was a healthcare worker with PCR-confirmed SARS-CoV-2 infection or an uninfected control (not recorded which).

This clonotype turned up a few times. DNA of the CDR3: TGCGCCACCCAGCCCGGGACCAGGGATGAGCAGTACTTC. This codes for CATQPGTRDEQYF. The J gene is TRBJ2-7, the V gene TRBV10-1; D may be TRBD1 or TRBD2 (5 bases each). This CDR3 has 13 amino acids. V lost 10 bases and J 7 bases, leaving 20 bases between the germline ends. Looked up from germline, CDR1 is WNHNN and CDR2 is SYGVQD (reference sequence).

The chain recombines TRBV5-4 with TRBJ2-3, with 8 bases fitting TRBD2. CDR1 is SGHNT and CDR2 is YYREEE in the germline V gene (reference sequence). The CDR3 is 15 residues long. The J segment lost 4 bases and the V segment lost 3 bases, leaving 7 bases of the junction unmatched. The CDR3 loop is CASSSGLVGADTQYF. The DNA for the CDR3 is TGTGCCAGCAGCTCGGGACTAGTCGGCGCAGATACGCAGTATTTT.

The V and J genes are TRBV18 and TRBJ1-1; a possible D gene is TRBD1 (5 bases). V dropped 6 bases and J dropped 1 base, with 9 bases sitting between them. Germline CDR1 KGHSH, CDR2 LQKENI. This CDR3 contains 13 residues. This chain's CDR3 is CASSAGPNTEAFF. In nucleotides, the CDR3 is TGTGCCAGCTCCGCGGGACCGAACACTGAAGCTTTCTTT. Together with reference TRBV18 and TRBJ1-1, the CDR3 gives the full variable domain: NAGVMQNPRHLVRRRGQEARLRCSPMKGHSHVYWYRQLPEEGLKFMVYLQKENIIDESGMPKERFSAEFPKEGPSILRIQQVVRGDSAAYFCASSAGPNTEAFFGQGTRLTVV.

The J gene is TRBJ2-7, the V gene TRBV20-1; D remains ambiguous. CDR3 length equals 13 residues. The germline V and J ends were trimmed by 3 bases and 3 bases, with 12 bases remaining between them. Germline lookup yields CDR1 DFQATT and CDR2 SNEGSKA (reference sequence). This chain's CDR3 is CSARVKSNYEQYF. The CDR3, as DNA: TGCAGTGCTAGGGTCAAATCGAACTACGAGCAGTACTTC.

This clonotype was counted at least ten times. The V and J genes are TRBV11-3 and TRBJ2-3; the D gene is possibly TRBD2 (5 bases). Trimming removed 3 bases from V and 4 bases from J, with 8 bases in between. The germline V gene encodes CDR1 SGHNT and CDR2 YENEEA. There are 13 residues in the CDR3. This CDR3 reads CASSFGSADTQYF. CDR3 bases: TGTGCCAGCAGCTTTGGTAGCGCAGATACGCAGTATTTT.

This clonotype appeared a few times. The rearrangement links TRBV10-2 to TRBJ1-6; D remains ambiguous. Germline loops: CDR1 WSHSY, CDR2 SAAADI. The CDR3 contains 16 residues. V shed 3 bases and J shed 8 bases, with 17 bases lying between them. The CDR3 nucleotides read TGCGCCAGCAGTGATCGGCCAACCGCCCCCGATTCACCCCTCCACTTT. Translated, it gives CASSDRPTAPDSPLHF.